These T cell receptor beta chains were read from a single sample in a study of blood T cell repertoires in COVID-19. Measured with immunoSEQ multiplex PCR; TCRdb has only the in-frame clones, and not every one. The sample has about 44,000 clones, 89% seen once; the top ten hold around a sixth. The sample comprised peripheral blood. The receptor set was obtained from a man between 65 and 79 years old with active COVID-19. Both conserved end residues are part of each CDR3. A D gene is named only where the DNA matches it firmly. Clone size, where shown, is once, few, many, or a class for clones that have expanded.

clone_size j_call v_call d_call cdr3_nt cdr3_aa
. TRBJ2-2 TRBV5-1 . TGCGCCAGCAGCTCCAATTTAGTCGGGGAGCTGTTTTTT CASSSNLVGELFF
. TRBJ2-5 TRBV4-1 TRBD1 TGCGCCAGCAGCCAAGGGGGACAGCCCACAGAGACCCAGTACTTC CASSQGGQPTETQYF
medium-sized TRBJ2-1 TRBV28 . TGTGCCAGCGGGAAGCGGAGTGGGAGTAACAATGAGCAGTTCTTC CASGKRSGSNNEQFF
. TRBJ1-2 TRBV12-3/TRBV12-4 . TGTGCCAGCAGTTTAGGGCAGTACTATGGCTACACCTTC CASSLGQYYGYTF
once TRBJ2-1 TRBV19 TRBD2 TGTGCCAGTAGTATTTCGGGGGGGGATCACAATGAGCAGTTCTTC CASSISGGDHNEQFF
. TRBJ1-6 TRBV6-6 TRBD1 TGTGCCATAGGACAGGGGGTCTATAATTCACCCCTCCACTTT CAIGQGVYNSPLHF
. TRBJ1-2 TRBV7-3 . TGTGCCAGCAACCAAACGGGGATCTATGGCTACACCTTC CASNQTGIYGYTF
. TRBJ2-6 TRBV6-5 . TGTGCCAGCAGTTACGGTACAAACTCTGGGGCCAACGTCCTGACTTTC CASSYGTNSGANVLTF
. TRBJ2-1 TRBV28 . TGTGCCAGCAGTCCCCCCCCAGGCAGCTCCTACAATGAGCAGTTCTTC CASSPPPGSSYNEQFF
. TRBJ2-5 TRBV6-2/TRBV6-3 TRBD2 TGTGCCAGCAGTTACGATCGATCTAGCGGTCCTCGGGAGACCCAGTACTTC CASSYDRSSGPRETQYF
. TRBJ2-7 TRBV9 TRBD1 TGTGCCAGCAGCGTGAGGCAGGGGGCCTACGAGCAGTACTTC CASSVRQGAYEQYF
. TRBJ2-1 TRBV6-5 TRBD2 TGTGCCAGCAGTTACTCGATCTCGGGGGGTTTGCCGTTCTTC CASSYSISGGLPFF
once TRBJ2-5 TRBV19 TRBD1 TGTGCCAGTTCCGGGACAGGGGGCGTGGAGACCCAGTACTTC CASSGTGGVETQYF
. TRBJ2-7 TRBV6-6 . TGTGCCAGCAGTTACTCCAGGGGGGACTACGAGCAGTACTTC CASSYSRGDYEQYF
. TRBJ1-1 TRBV11-3 . TGTGCCAGCAGCTTAGGAGGGGCCCAGGGGGCTTTCTTT CASSLGGAQGAFF
. TRBJ1-6 TRBV27 TRBD1 TGTGCCAGCAGCCTCCGCAGCCTTCCGGGACAGTATAATTCACCCCTCCACTTT CASSLRSLPGQYNSPLHF
. TRBJ1-6 TRBV7-9 . TGTGCCAGCAGCTTAAGGTGGGCGGGGGCGCGAAATTCACCCCTCCACTTT CASSLRWAGARNSPLHF
. TRBJ1-1 TRBV2 TRBD1 TGTGCCAGCAGTGACCTTTTACAGGGGGACACTGAAGCTTTCTTT CASSDLLQGDTEAFF
. TRBJ1-2 TRBV6-5 . TGTGCCAGCAGTTACTCGGGCAGTACTAACTATGGCTACACCTTC CASSYSGSTNYGYTF
. TRBJ2-1 TRBV27 . TGTGCCAGCAGTTTTCGGCGGGGTAGAGGGAGCTCCTACAATGAGCAGTTCTTC CASSFRRGRGSSYNEQFF
. TRBJ1-3 TRBV4-3 TRBD1 TGCGCCAGCAGCCACAGCAGGACAGGACACTCTGGAAACACCATATATTTT CASSHSRTGHSGNTIYF
. TRBJ1-5 TRBV7-9 . TGTGCCAGCAGCTTAGGGACAACCAGCAATCAGCCCCAGCATTTT CASSLGTTSNQPQHF
. TRBJ2-3 TRBV6-5 TRBD1 TGTGCCAGTGGACAGGGGTTAGATACGCAGTATTTT CASGQGLDTQYF
. TRBJ1-2 TRBV5-4 . TGTGCCAGCAGCTTGCCGGACAGCAACTATGGCTACACCTTC CASSLPDSNYGYTF
. TRBJ2-5 TRBV7-2 TRBD2 TGTGCCAGCAGCTCCCCTGGGCAGGGAGGGGAGACCCAGTACTTC CASSSPGQGGETQYF
. TRBJ2-7 TRBV7-9 TRBD2 TGTGCCAGCAGCCCCCCGGGGAGCGGGGGGGGGTCCTACGAGCAGTACTTC CASSPPGSGGGSYEQYF
. TRBJ2-7 TRBV9 . TGTGCCAGCAGCGTAGGGGACACTTACGAGCAGTACTTC CASSVGDTYEQYF
. TRBJ2-7 TRBV7-2 . TGTGCCAGCACCGGCGGCAGAGGCTACGAGCAGTACTTC CASTGGRGYEQYF
once TRBJ2-1 TRBV4-3 TRBD2 TGCGCCAGCAGCCATTCACCCGGGGGGGAGGGGGTAGTAAATGAGCAGTTCTTC CASSHSPGGEGVVNEQFF
. TRBJ2-3 TRBV11-2 TRBD1 TGTGCCAGCAGCTTTTTAACAGGGGCCACAGATACGCAGTATTTT CASSFLTGATDTQYF
. TRBJ2-1 TRBV23-1 . TGCGCCAGCAGTCAAGTTGGGCAGGTACGGCATGAGCAGTTCTTC CASSQVGQVRHEQFF
. TRBJ2-1 TRBV5-1 TRBD2 TGCGCCAGCAGCCGGCGGACTAGCGGGGGAGAATACAATGAGCAGTTCTTC CASSRRTSGGEYNEQFF